The 26 T cell receptor beta chains presented below share a single source sample, sequenced in a study of T-cell reconstitution after alpha-beta-depleted transplantation in children. The library targeted TCRbeta and was prepared with unique molecular identifiers. MiXCR was run by TCRdb on the PCR reads, yielding one entry per CDR3 protein. The data show just over 350,000 distinct CDR3 sequences, more than 10% seen once. The specimen comprised PBMCs, sampled from the stem cell graft. These receptors all stem from a human donor who donated a stem cell graft to a child with Fanconi anemia.

This clonotype was seen only a few times. The V call is TRBV9, the J call TRBJ2-5; D is unclear. The CDR3 sequence is 13 residues long. Trimming took off 5 bases at V and 5 bases at J, with 13 bases between the two ends. Germline CDR1 and CDR2: SGDLS and YYNGEE. The CDR3: CASSRLLFETQYF. CDR3 coding DNA: TGTGCCAGCAGTCGTTTGCTGTTCGAGACCCAGTACTTC.

This clonotype was seen a few times. V is TRBV12-3 or TRBV12-4 and J is TRBJ2-2; tentatively, D is TRBD2 (5 bases). Trimming left V 0 bases short and J 2 bases short, with 10 bases between. CDR3 size: 16 residues. CDR3 residues: CASSLARAINTGELFF. The CDR3 bases are TGTGCCAGCAGTTTAGCGCGGGCAATTAACACCGGGGAGCTGTTTTTT.

This clonotype was recorded a few times. The rearrangement links TRBV7-8 to TRBJ1-3; D remains unclear. V lost 2 bases, J lost 2 bases, and 16 bases lay in between. In germline, CDR1 is SGHVS, CDR2 FQNEAQ. This CDR3 is built from 17 residues. The CDR3 sequence is CASSLHLSWSPGNTIYF. DNA for the CDR3: TGTGCCAGCAGCTTACATCTTAGTTGGTCTCCTGGAAACACCATATATTTT.

The CDR3 coding sequence is TGTGCCACCAGTGATCCCGGGACAGGGGCCCGTGAGCAGTTCTTC. It encodes CATSDPGTGAREQFF. V and J are TRBV24-1 and TRBJ2-1; TRBD1 agrees at 10 bases. Germline V gene sequence: CDR1 KGHDR, CDR2 SFDVKD. This CDR3 has 15 residues. With 3 bases clipped from V and 9 bases from J, the junction kept 7 bases outside the gene matches.

At least ten counts were recorded for this clonotype. This rearrangement joins TRBV20-1 to TRBJ2-7; tentative D call: TRBD1 (5 bases). Trimming left V 4 bases short and J 7 bases short, with 14 bases between. Looked up from germline, CDR1 is DFQATT and CDR2 is SNEGSKA (reference sequence). The CDR3 is made up of 12 amino acids. The CDR3 here is CSATPSQGEQYF. CDR3 coding DNA: TGCAGTGCTACCCCATCCCAGGGTGAGCAGTACTTC.

This clonotype was detected only a few times. The chain joins TRBV20-1 to TRBJ1-5; D gene unclear. CDR3 size: 14 residues. Trimming took 5 bases from V and 5 from J, leaving 16 bases between them. From germline, CDR1 is DFQATT and CDR2 SNEGSKA (reference sequence). The CDR3 region has the DNA TGCAGTGCTCGGGTATCGGGGTTTTATCAGCCCCAGCATTTT. Translated: CSARVSGFYQPQHF.

The chain has TRBV20-1 and TRBJ2-1, with TRBD2 matching over 10 bases. The germline V gene encodes CDR1 DFQATT and CDR2 SNEGSKA (reference sequence). The CDR3 consists of 15 residues. J lost 10 bases, V lost 5 bases, and 14 bases had no gene match. CDR3 region: CSAGLSSGGQREQFF. In DNA form, the CDR3 reads TGCAGTGCTGGATTATCTAGCGGGGGCCAGAGAGAGCAGTTCTTC.

This clonotype was counted a few times. The genes are TRBV30 and TRBJ1-5; TRBD1 aligns across 7 bases. The CDR3 contains 13 residues. The J segment lost 10 bases and the V segment lost 1 base, leaving 7 bases of the junction unmatched. The V gene's germline CDR1 is GTSNPN and CDR2 SVGIG (reference sequence). CDR3 DNA sequence: TGTGCCTGGAGTGGGGACAGCTTGCAACCCCAGCATTTT. Translating it yields CAWSGDSLQPQHF.

This clonotype was counted once. This chain uses TRBV4-3 with TRBJ2-7; weak D call: TRBD2 (5 bases). The CDR3 runs to 14 residues. With 3 bases removed from V and 4 bases from J, the gap between germline ends came to 13 bases. Germline V gene lookup returns CDR1 LGHNA and CDR2 YSLEER. The CDR3 bases are TGCGCCAGCAGCCACAGGATCGGGGATTACGAGCAGTACTTC. Translating it yields CASSHRIGDYEQYF.

This chain's CDR3 is CASSSATLAKNIQYF. DNA for the CDR3: TGTGCCAGCAGCTCCGCAACGTTAGCCAAAAACATTCAGTACTTC. V gene TRBV12-3 or TRBV12-4 combines with J gene TRBJ2-4; D unclear. The CDR3 is 15 residues long. The V end was cut by 6 bases, the J end by 0 bases, with 12 bases between.

This clonotype was found many times. This sequence joins TRBV5-1 and TRBJ1-1; 8 nucleotides line up with TRBD1. This CDR3 region has 14 residues. Losses at the gene ends were 4 bases for V and 4 bases for J; bases not matched to a gene: 6. The V gene's germline CDR1 is SGHRS and CDR2 YFSETQ. CDR3 loop: CASSPQGAGTEAFF. The CDR3 region has the DNA TGCGCCAGCAGCCCCCAGGGGGCCGGCACTGAAGCTTTCTTT.

This clonotype was detected a few times. The gene calls are TRBV6-1 and TRBJ2-2; TRBD1 agrees at 9 bases. Germline values: CDR1 MNHNS, CDR2 SASEGT. V shed 6 bases and J 6 bases; nucleotides not matched to a gene: 8. CDR3 size: 15 residues. Here the CDR3 reads CASRLGTGLAGELFF. The DNA of the CDR3 is TGTGCCAGCAGGCTCGGGACAGGGTTGGCCGGGGAGCTGTTTTTT.

This clonotype was seen a handful of times. V and J are TRBV29-1 and TRBJ2-3, with TRBD2 matching 10 bases. The ends lost 5 bases at V and 5 bases at J; junction bases unmatched: 10. The germline CDR1 and CDR2 sequences are SQVTM and ANQGSEA. The CDR3 is 15 residues long. CDR3 nucleotide sequence: TGCAGCGTTAAAGTGAGCGGGGGGGATGGAGATACGCAGTATTTT. The encoded protein is CSVKVSGGDGDTQYF.

The sample holds many counts of this clonotype. This rearrangement joins TRBV28 to TRBJ1-5; 7 bases are shared with TRBD1. CDR3 length: 13 residues. Trimming cost V 6 bases and J 6 bases; bases outside gene matches: 5. The germline V gene has CDR1 MDHEN and CDR2 SYDVKM. The CDR3 sequence is CASSSGGVQPQHF. The CDR3, as DNA: TGTGCCAGCAGCTCAGGGGGGGTTCAGCCCCAGCATTTT.

The rearrangement links TRBV28 to TRBJ1-6; the D is unclear. Germline V lookup: CDR1 MDHEN, CDR2 SYDVKM. Trimming took off 7 bases at V and 7 bases at J, with 11 bases between the two ends. This CDR3 is 13 amino acids long. CDR3 amino acids: CASTLGYNSPLHF. In DNA, the CDR3 is TGTGCCAGCACACTCGGGTACAATTCACCCCTCCACTTT.

This clonotype was detected many times. This rearrangement joins TRBV7-9 to TRBJ1-4, with D unresolved. V was trimmed by 2 bases and J by 7 bases, leaving 17 bases between them. CDR3 length: 16 amino acids. Germline V lookup: CDR1 SEHNR, CDR2 FQNEAQ (reference sequence). The CDR3 nucleotides are TGTGCCAGCAGCTTAAGAGGAGGCAACGCACCTGAAAAACTGTTTTTT. This sequence encodes CASSLRGGNAPEKLFF.

The chain has TRBV6-5 and TRBJ2-2; no definite D call. Trimming removed 3 bases at V and 9 bases at J, with 5 bases between. The CDR3 covers 11 residues. Germline values: CDR1 MNHEY, CDR2 SVGAGI. The CDR3 region is CASSYGRELFF. The CDR3 DNA reads TGTGCCAGCAGTTATGGGCGGGAGCTGTTTTTT.

This clonotype showed up many times. V and J are TRBV5-5 and TRBJ2-2; unclear D gene. The CDR3 is 14 residues long. V lost 5 bases, J lost 0 bases, and 8 bases lay in between. Germline loops: CDR1 SGHKS, CDR2 YYEKEE (reference sequence). The CDR3 spells CASSPNPNTGELFF. CDR3 sequence (DNA): TGTGCCAGCAGTCCGAACCCGAACACCGGGGAGCTGTTTTTT.

Only a few counts were recorded for this clonotype. V is TRBV6-5 and J is TRBJ2-3; D is unclear. CDR1 is MNHEY and CDR2 is SVGAGI in the germline V gene. The CDR3 runs 14 residues. V lost 0 bases and J lost 2, with 6 bases in between. CDR3 bases: TGTGCCAGCAGTTACTCGCTGTTCACAGATACGCAGTATTTT. This codes for CASSYSLFTDTQYF.

J is TRBJ2-7 and V is TRBV20-1; TRBD2 is a possible D gene (6 bases). This CDR3 spans 13 amino acids. V lost 6 bases to trimming and J lost 3 bases, with 15 bases between them. Germline V gives CDR1 DFQATT, CDR2 SNEGSKA (reference sequence). The CDR3 DNA reads TGCAGTGCGAAGCATGGGGGGAACTACGAGCAGTACGTC. Its translation: CSAKHGGNYEQYV.

This clonotype was found once. This chain uses TRBV28 with TRBJ1-2; a weak D match, TRBD1 (5 bases). Germline CDR1 is MDHEN and CDR2 is SYDVKM. The CDR3 has 13 amino acids. V lost 7 bases and J lost 4, with 13 bases in between. In DNA form, the CDR3 reads TGTGCCAGCATCTTACAGGTATCCTATGGCTACACCTTC. Encoded protein: CASILQVSYGYTF.

This clonotype was observed a handful of times. The chain uses TRBV19 and TRBJ1-2; D is undetermined. The V end was cut by 6 bases, the J end by 1 base, with 9 bases between. The length of the CDR3 is 13 residues. The V gene's germline CDR1 is LNHDA and CDR2 SQIVND (reference sequence). The CDR3 is CASRKGLNYGYTF. As DNA, the CDR3 is TGTGCCAGTAGAAAGGGCCTTAACTATGGCTACACCTTC.

This CDR3 is CASSQRPGLAGGQETQYF. CDR3 bases: TGTGCCAGCAGCCAACGTCCGGGACTAGCGGGGGGACAAGAGACCCAGTACTTC. This sequence joins TRBV4-2 and TRBJ2-5, with TRBD2 matching over 15 bases. The CDR3 contains 18 residues. Losses at the gene ends were 2 bases for V and 2 bases for J; bases not matched to a gene: 6. Looked up from germline, CDR1 is LGHNA and CDR2 is YNFKEQ.

This clonotype came up a few times. The rearrangement uses TRBV7-2 and TRBJ1-2; D is undetermined. The germline V gene has CDR1 SGHTA and CDR2 FQGNSA. This CDR3 has 13 residues. The V end lost 1 base, the J end lost 6 bases, and 9 bases lay between the germline ends. The CDR3 nucleotides are TGTGCCAGCAGCTTAGGGAAACTCCATGGCTACACCTTC. Translated, it gives CASSLGKLHGYTF.

This clonotype has just a few counts. V and J are TRBV7-9 and TRBJ1-1; 7 bases match TRBD1. The germline CDR1 and CDR2 sequences are SEHNR and FQNEAQ (reference sequence). This CDR3 has 12 residues. Losses at the gene ends were 6 bases for V and 8 bases for J; bases not matched to a gene: 6. The CDR3 region is CASSDRASEAFF. In DNA, the CDR3 is TGTGCCAGCAGTGACAGGGCATCAGAAGCTTTCTTT.

In its sample, this clonotype was seen many times. The chain uses TRBV29-1 and TRBJ2-1; D gene uncertain. This CDR3 has 15 amino acids. The germline V gene has CDR1 SQVTM and CDR2 ANQGSEA. V was cut by 0 bases and J by 5 bases, with 14 bases left in between. The DNA of the CDR3 is TGCAGCGTTGAAGATCCGGTTCAGCGCAACAATGAGCAGTTCTTC. Its protein product is CSVEDPVQRNNEQFF.